This T cell receptor (beta chain) was identified during a study of glioma-infiltrating T cells. Study-wide points: Only very few CDR3 sequences appeared in both tissue and blood. Non-neoplastic patients had below-expected tissue-blood divergence, while all gliomas exceeded expectation.

This clonotype was recorded a few times. Its antigen is not known. Amplification of TCR alpha and beta CDR3 regions from RNA used iRepertoire nested multiplex PCR. Input was roughly 100-450 ng of tissue mRNA or PBMC total RNA. MiXCR, applied by TCRdb to the multiplex PCR reads, yields one record per CDR3 protein. The top ten clones hold roughly a third of a sample with approximately 120,000 distinct CDR3 sequences, about 25% of them seen once. With 0 bases removed from V and 0 bases from J, the gap between germline ends came to 6 bases. CDR3 length equals 15 residues. Germline lookup yields CDR1 LGHNA and CDR2 YNFKEQ.

This sequence originates from a human donor with low-grade glioma or glioblastoma, undergoing nonglioma brain surgery, or in good health (not recorded which). The chain recombines TRBV4-2 with TRBJ1-5; D not resolved. The sample was glioma tissue, nonneoplastic brain tissue, or PBMCs (not recorded which). In DNA, the CDR3 is TGTGCCAGCAGCCAAGATTGGAATAGCAATCAGCCCCAGCATTTT. Protein: CASSQDWNSNQPQHF.